Each of the 30 T cell receptor beta chains below was sequenced from the same sample in a study of T cells in Graves' hyperthyroidism and ophthalmopathy. RNA transcripts yielded amplified TCR beta CDR3 regions. When the TCR CDR3 underwent first-round RT-PCR, the HTBI primer set was used. Via MiXCR, TCRdb re-called the multiplex PCR reads, giving one row per CDR3 protein. Of under 650,000 distinct CDR3 sequences detected, 15% to 20% appear once; the ten largest clones hold 3.5% to 4%. The sequenced sample was blood. The receptors were sampled from a woman under 40 with Graves' hyperthyroidism.

This clonotype was counted at least ten times. The chain links TRBV30 to TRBJ1-3; D is uncertain. The germline V gene has CDR1 GTSNPN and CDR2 SVGIG (reference sequence). The CDR3 is 11 amino acids. The ends were cut back, 4 bases at V and 0 bases at J, with 1 base in the middle. The CDR3 DNA reads as TGTGCCTGGATCTCTGGAAACACCATATATTTT. Its translation is CAWISGNTIYF.

This clonotype was observed a few times. The V call is TRBV7-6, the J call TRBJ2-7; a possible D gene is TRBD2 (5 bases). The germline CDR1 and CDR2 sequences are SGHVS and FNYEAQ. V was shortened by 2 bases and J by 3 bases, with 14 bases between the two germline ends. This CDR3 has 15 amino acids. This chain's CDR3 is CASSLNSEGYYEQYF. CDR3 nucleotide sequence: TGTGCCAGCAGCTTAAACAGCGAGGGATACTACGAGCAGTACTTC.

This clonotype was counted ten times or more. Mismatch with germline at one junction end may stem from a read error. The V call is TRBV7-7, the J call TRBJ2-3; D ambiguous. The CDR3 has 15 amino acids. Per germline, CDR1 SSHAT and CDR2 FNYEAQ (reference sequence). This chain's CDR3 is CASSLSGAGTDTQYF. The CDR3 nucleotides are TGTGCTAGCAGCTTATCAGGTGCGGGCACAGATACGCAGTATTTT.

This clonotype was seen at least ten times. The rearrangement uses TRBV29-1 and TRBJ2-7, with 13 bases matching TRBD2. CDR3 length equals 15 residues. Per the germline V gene, CDR1 is SQVTM and CDR2 is ANQGSEA. V lost 4 bases to trimming and J lost 1 base; unmatched junction nucleotides: 4. The CDR3 is CSVALAGGPSYEQYF. The DNA of the CDR3 is TGCAGCGTTGCACTAGCGGGAGGGCCGTCCTACGAGCAGTACTTC.

At least ten counts were recorded for this clonotype. Germline is not matched at one junction end, which may reflect a read error. V is TRBV28 and J is TRBJ2-7; possibly TRBD1 for D (5 bases). Germline V gene lookup returns CDR1 MDHEN and CDR2 SYDVKM. This CDR3 is 13 amino acids long. CDR3 DNA: TGTGCCAGCAGTTTTGACAGCGCCTACCAGCAGTACTTC. Translating it yields CASSFDSAYQQYF.

This clonotype has more than one count but fewer than ten. The junction and the germline gene differ at one end; a read error may be behind it. The chain uses TRBV12-3 or TRBV12-4 and TRBJ2-1; 7 bases align to TRBD1. The CDR3 has 13 residues. The CDR3 sequence: CASSLSRGREEFF. The CDR3 coding sequence is TGTGCCAGCAGTTTATCTAGGGGGCGTGAGGAGTTCTTC.

This clonotype was seen only a few times. This chain links TRBV5-6 with TRBJ2-1, with 10 bases aligning to TRBD2. This CDR3 comprises 17 residues. Trimming took 1 base from V and 0 from J; bases not matched to a gene: 4. Germline-derived CDR1 and CDR2 are SGHDT and YYEEEE. The CDR3 coding sequence is TGTGCCAGCAGCTTGCAAACTAGCGGGGCCTCCTACAATGAGCAGTTCTTC. This translates into CASSLQTSGASYNEQFF.

V and J are TRBV20-1 and TRBJ1-3; TRBD1 matches at 8 bases. The V segment lost 5 bases and the J segment 3 bases; nucleotides outside the gene matches: 6. The length of the CDR3 is 14 residues. Germline V gene sequence: CDR1 DFQATT, CDR2 SNEGSKA (reference sequence). The chain's CDR3 is CSAAQGADGNTIYF. The CDR3 bases are TGCAGTGCTGCTCAGGGGGCGGATGGAAACACCATATATTTT.

This clonotype showed up many times. The chain links TRBV12-3 or TRBV12-4 to TRBJ2-7; D remains unclear. This CDR3 contains 14 residues. Between the trimmed V and J ends, which lost 3 bases and 4 bases, there was a span of 13 bases. CDR3 bases: TGTGCCAGCAGTTTTGGCTACACAAAATACGAGCAGTACTTC. This codes for CASSFGYTKYEQYF.

The chain's CDR3 is CASGLDWFGSPLHF. The CDR3 nucleotides read TGTGCTAGTGGTTTGGATTGGTTCGGTTCACCCCTCCACTTT. The chain links TRBV12-5 to TRBJ1-6; D gene unclear. This CDR3 comprises 14 residues. The germline V gene encodes CDR1 LGHNT and CDR2 FRNRAP. Trimming pared 1 base from V and 9 bases from J, leaving 10 bases between.

A few counts support this clonotype. J is TRBJ2-7 and V is TRBV9, with D tentatively TRBD2 (5 bases). V was cut by 1 base and J by 3 bases, with 11 bases left in between. The CDR3 totals 14 residues. CDR1 and CDR2 from the germline V gene are SGDLS and YYNGEE. The CDR3 nucleotides are TGTGCCAGCAGCGTATTTAGCGAAGACTACGAGCAGTACTTC. Translating it yields CASSVFSEDYEQYF.

This clonotype came up many times. V is TRBV3-1 and J is TRBJ2-5, with a weak D call TRBD2 (6 bases). The germline V and J ends were trimmed by 1 base and 4 bases, with 19 bases remaining between them. The CDR3 has 17 amino acids. The germline V gene has CDR1 LGHDT and CDR2 YNNKEL (reference sequence). The CDR3 here is CASSQVSGREARETQYF. CDR3 nucleotides: TGTGCCAGCAGCCAAGTTAGCGGCAGGGAAGCGCGAGAGACCCAGTACTTC.

The V call is TRBV5-1, the J call TRBJ1-1; possibly TRBD1 for D (6 bases). Germline assignment: CDR1 SGHRS and CDR2 YFSETQ. This CDR3 has 17 residues. V was clipped by 3 bases and J by 0 bases, with 18 bases between them. The CDR3 protein is CASSSRPGAGVNTEAFF. The CDR3, as DNA: TGCGCCAGCAGCTCGCGCCCAGGGGCAGGAGTGAACACTGAAGCTTTCTTT. The variable domain in full, with the rest retrieved from reference TRBV5-1 and TRBJ1-1, is KAGVTQTPRYLIKTRGQQVTLSCSPISGHRSVSWYQQTPGQGLQFLFEYFSETQRNKGNFPGRFSGRQFSNSRSEMNVSTLELGDSALYLCASSSRPGAGVNTEAFFGQGTRLTVV.

This clonotype was observed a few times. This chain uses TRBV20-1 with TRBJ2-1; 12 bases fit TRBD2. This CDR3 is 15 amino acids long. Germline V gene sequence: CDR1 DFQATT, CDR2 SNEGSKA (reference sequence). The junction had 7 bases not matched to a gene; V was cut back by 3 bases and J by 7 bases. The CDR3 bases are TGCAGTGCTAGCCTGACTAGCGGGAGCCTTAATGAGCAGTTCTTC. This translates into CSASLTSGSLNEQFF.

This clonotype was observed at least ten times. The CDR3 nucleotides read TGTGCCAGCATCGGACTAGCTGGGTCCTACGAGCAGTACTTC. Protein product: CASIGLAGSYEQYF. The chain carries TRBV6-1 and TRBJ2-7; 8 nucleotides agree with TRBD2. The CDR3 has 14 amino acids. CDR1 is MNHNS, CDR2 SASEGT, per germline. With 7 bases clipped from V and 1 base from J, the junction kept 6 bases outside the gene matches.

V is TRBV9 and J is TRBJ2-6, with no clear D. The CDR3 extends over 16 amino acids. Germline CDR1 reads SGDLS; CDR2 reads YYNGEE. Trimming pared 1 base from V and 0 bases from J, leaving 8 bases between. The DNA for the CDR3 is TGTGCCAGCAGCGTATCATCTAACTCTGGGGCCAACGTCCTGACTTTC. Its protein is CASSVSSNSGANVLTF.

This clonotype was observed many times. This chain joins TRBV11-2 and TRBJ2-5, with 7 positions matching TRBD1. The CDR3 extends over 13 amino acids. Per the germline V gene, CDR1 is SGHAT and CDR2 is FQNNGV. Losses at the gene ends were 7 bases for V and 1 base for J; bases not matched to a gene: 3. The CDR3 region is CASTRQGQETQYF. The CDR3 bases are TGTGCCAGCACCAGACAGGGCCAAGAGACCCAGTACTTC.

This clonotype occurred many times. The genes are TRBV11-2 and TRBJ2-1, with TRBD2 identical over 11 bases. Trimming at V came to 6 bases and at J to 4 bases, leaving 5 bases not matched to a gene. The CDR3 has 15 amino acids. Per the germline V gene, CDR1 is SGHAT and CDR2 is FQNNGV. The CDR3 spells CASRSSGRQYNEQFF. As DNA, the CDR3 is TGTGCCAGCAGGTCTAGCGGGAGGCAATACAATGAGCAGTTCTTC.

This clonotype was recorded many times. This chain links TRBV4-1 with TRBJ2-7; D might be TRBD1 (5 bases). The germline V and J ends were trimmed by 2 bases and 5 bases, with 7 bases remaining between them. Germline V gives CDR1 MGHRA, CDR2 YSYEKL. This CDR3 has 12 amino acids. CDR3 residues: CASSQQGDEQYF. DNA for the CDR3: TGCGCCAGCAGCCAACAAGGGGACGAGCAGTACTTC.

This clonotype was recorded at least ten times. The chain links TRBV11-3 to TRBJ1-2, with 7 nucleotides matching TRBD1. V shed 5 bases, J shed 7 bases, and the junction held 4 bases outside the gene matches. Germline V gene lookup returns CDR1 SGHNT and CDR2 YENEEA. The CDR3 totals 12 residues. In DNA, the CDR3 is TGTGCCAGCAGCCCGACAGGGCGTGGCTACACCTTC. Its translation is CASSPTGRGYTF.

The table lists this clonotype with a few counts. The J gene is TRBJ2-7, the V gene TRBV7-9; 8 nucleotides match TRBD1. V shed 5 bases, J shed 3 bases, and the junction held 9 bases outside the gene matches. The CDR3 covers 15 residues. The germline V gene encodes CDR1 SEHNR and CDR2 FQNEAQ (reference sequence). The CDR3 bases are TGTGCCAGCAGCACCCCGGACAGGGACGACTACGAGCAGTACTTC. It codes for CASSTPDRDDYEQYF.

The J gene is TRBJ2-7, the V gene TRBV2; 10 bases align to TRBD2. The CDR3 is 15 amino acids. The germline V gene encodes CDR1 SNHLY and CDR2 FYNNEI. Germline trimming cut 7 bases from V and 6 bases from J; bases unmatched to any gene: 12. The CDR3 region has the DNA TGTGCCAGCACACAATACTCTAGCGGGAGCCCCGAGCAGTACTTC. Protein: CASTQYSSGSPEQYF.

This chain connects TRBV28 to TRBJ1-4; TRBD1 is a possible D gene (6 bases). Germline CDR1 is MDHEN and CDR2 is SYDVKM. Trimming left V 6 bases short and J 4 bases short, with 15 bases between. This CDR3 is built from 15 residues. CDR3 nucleotides: TGTGCCAGCAGCTCCGGGGGGGGCCTTAATGAAAAACTGTTTTTT. Its translation: CASSSGGGLNEKLFF.

In its sample, this clonotype was seen many times. The J gene is TRBJ1-1, the V gene TRBV20-1; tentative D call: TRBD1 (5 bases). Germline CDR1 DFQATT, CDR2 SNEGSKA (reference sequence). This CDR3 contains 17 residues. V was trimmed by 6 bases and J by 5 bases, leaving 28 bases between them. As DNA, the CDR3 is TGCAGTGCCCCCTCTCAACTCGGGGCATCCCTGGGGACTGAAGCTTTCTTT. Protein: CSAPSQLGASLGTEAFF.

A note on this clonotype: Given a much more abundant clone one base away, this may be a read error. The chain couples TRBV6-2 or TRBV6-3 to TRBJ2-1; 7 bases agree with TRBD2. The J segment lost 6 bases and the V segment lost 6 bases, leaving 14 bases of the junction unmatched. The CDR3 spans 16 residues. Germline V gene lookup returns CDR1 MNHEY and CDR2 SVGEGT. CDR3 bases: TGTGCCAGCAGAACTGGCGGGAGCATTCACCGCAATGAGCAGTTCTTC. Encoded protein: CASRTGGSIHRNEQFF.

This clonotype was seen ten or more times. This sequence joins TRBV19 and TRBJ2-6; D remains ambiguous. The CDR3 covers 13 residues. Per the germline V gene, CDR1 is LNHDA and CDR2 is SQIVND (reference sequence). V lost 9 bases and J 4 bases, leaving 10 bases between the germline ends. Here the CDR3 DNA reads TGTGCCAGCTCACCCACCGGGGCCAACGTCCTGACTTTC. As protein: CASSPTGANVLTF.

This clonotype was recorded at least ten times. The CDR3 DNA reads TGTGCCAGCAGCTCACAGGGTGCAGCGGGGGAAACAGATACGCAGTATTTT. Its protein is CASSSQGAAGETDTQYF. The rearrangement links TRBV7-2 to TRBJ2-3, with 8 bases aligning to TRBD2. The CDR3 sequence is 17 residues long. The V gene end was trimmed by 4 bases and the J gene end by 3 bases; junction bases not matched to a gene: 12. Germline CDR1 reads SGHTA; CDR2 reads FQGNSA. Looking up the rest from reference TRBV7-2 and TRBJ2-3 gives the full variable domain: GAGVSQSPSNKVTEKGKDVELRCDPISGHTALYWYRQSLGQGLEFLIYFQGNSAPDKSGLPSDRFSAERTGGSVSTLTIQRTQQEDSAVYLCASSSQGAAGETDTQYFGPGTRLTVL.

This clonotype was detected many times. The chain recombines TRBV20-1 with TRBJ2-7; a possible D gene is TRBD1 (7 bases). Per germline, CDR1 DFQATT and CDR2 SNEGSKA (reference sequence). The CDR3 totals 15 residues. V lost 2 bases and J 9 bases, leaving 23 bases between the germline ends. The CDR3 region has the DNA TGCAGTGCTAGACCCAGACTAGTCGGGAGACAGGGGCAGTACTTC. This encodes CSARPRLVGRQGQYF.

The CDR3 region is CASSVGLSGNTIYF. CDR3 coding DNA: TGTGCCAGCAGCGTAGGTCTCTCTGGAAACACCATATATTTT. The chain carries TRBV9 and TRBJ1-3, with no clear D. The CDR3 length is 14 residues. V lost 0 bases to trimming and J lost 0 bases, with 4 bases between them. Germline V gene lookup returns CDR1 SGDLS and CDR2 YYNGEE.

In its sample, this clonotype was seen a few times. This chain connects TRBV15 to TRBJ2-7, with D possibly being TRBD2 (7 bases). Trimming removed 0 bases from V and 3 bases from J, with 12 bases in between. Germline values: CDR1 LNHNV, CDR2 YYDKDF (reference sequence). This CDR3 has 15 residues. The CDR3 region is CATSRDRGASYEQYF. In DNA, the CDR3 is TGTGCCACCAGCAGAGACCGGGGGGCTAGCTACGAGCAGTACTTC.